The clone carrying this TCR beta chain was detected only once. The entry originates in a study of graft-versus-host responses after intestinal transplantation. The protocol was immunoSEQ multiplex PCR, while the TCRdb copy is restricted to in-frame clones and leaves out a portion. The table includes roughly 97,000 clones, around nine tenths detected once. This CDR3 contains 12 residues. V lost 4 bases and J lost 5, with 8 bases in between. The germline V gene encodes CDR1 MNHNY and CDR2 SVGAGI (reference sequence). The sequence was obtained from a human patient who received an intestinal transplant, so some T cells may come from the graft donor. The material sequenced was PBMCs, taken just under 460 days after intestinal transplant. This rearrangement joins TRBV6-6 to TRBJ2-5, with TRBD2 as a possible D gene (6 bases). The CDR3 coding sequence is TGTGCCAGCAGTTCTGGGGGGGAGACCCAGTACTTC. Its protein is CASSSGGETQYF.